Sequencing of this TCR beta chain was carried out in a study of glioma-infiltrating T cells (TCRdb year 2016). Regarding the research as a whole: The low-grade gliomas were WHO grade II oligodendrogliomas or astrocytomas, while the glioblastomas were WHO grade IV tumors sampled at initial diagnosis rather than at recurrent diagnosis. To measure how far tissue and blood T-cell populations diverged, each tissue-infiltrating repertoire was compared against the peripheral blood repertoire of the same patient. Dexamethasone was administered to glioma patients for six or fewer days before surgery. Sequencing of TCR alpha- and beta-chain repertoires was performed on glioma tissue, on non-neoplastic brain tissue, and on matched peripheral blood mononuclear cells. The paired cohort was made up of three low-grade glioma patients, eight primary glioblastoma patients and three non-glioma patients who contributed non-neoplastic brain tissue. Blood libraries targeted about 4- to 10-fold sequencing coverage of about a million peripheral T cells.

From the cysteine up to the phenylalanine, the CDR3 has a length of 15 residues. Of the read, only the CDR3 DNA is kept; its 45 bases are in frame from base 1. Unmatched junction bases come to 10, with V trimmed by 6 bases and J by 6 bases. CDR1 and CDR2 (DFQATT, SNEGSKA) derive from the germline V gene (reference sequence). Overall study results and their limits: Group comparisons rested on small numbers: three non-neoplastic, three low-grade glioma and eight glioblastoma patients. Patients with low tissue-blood divergence were marked by a signature set of shared blood CDR3 motifs, and that set was depleted in highly divergent patients. Only a very small number of CDR3 sequences turned up in both tissue and blood, a result put down to high CDR3 diversity combined with limited sampling. In non-neoplastic patients, VJ-independent divergence between tissue and blood fell below expectation, whereas in all gliomas, and especially in low-grade gliomas, the divergence rose above expectation.

This clonotype was counted ten times or more. What antigen it recognizes has not been identified. No clone much larger than this one lies a single base away; base qualities are absent. Immediately after resection, surgical brain or tumor specimens were cryofrozen in liquid nitrogen, and peripheral blood cells were collected at the same time. The iRepertoire nested amplicon-rescue multiplex PCR (arm-PCR) platform was used to amplify TCR alpha and beta CDR3 regions from RNA. For one-step reverse transcription and amplification, roughly 100-450 ng of tissue mRNA or PBMC total RNA was used as input. After bead purification, a secondary multiplex PCR added Illumina adapters, and libraries were gel-purified between 200 and 400 bp. Libraries carried internal 6-nucleotide barcodes used for demultiplexing. Libraries were sequenced on an Illumina MiSeq with 2x220 or 2x250 nucleotide paired-end reads. On the study's bioinformatics: Paired reads were merged with FLASH 1.2.11 and aligned to the GRCh37 human genome with BWA-MEM before extracting TRA and TRB reads. For V and J assignment, an IMGT-derived reference of cassette sequences and CDR3 motifs that included pseudogenes was used. Three-frame translation of reads was performed, and productive CDR3s were defined as those with a C...FGXG motif and no stop codons. A clonotype was defined as a unique combination of a V-J cassette pair and a CDR3 amino acid sequence. Reads were filtered by Hamming distance, with the threshold set by the sequence error rate of each sample in mapped regions. In-frame beta chains were kept once TCRdb had trimmed the public reads at Q25 with fastp and called clones with MiXCR. CDR3 protein duplicates are merged, each entry listing the most common genes and DNA. The V and J calls reflect TCRdb's pipeline rather than the authors' work. This sample gives 300,000 to 400,000 distinct CDR3 sequences in total; 41% of them show up just once. The ten largest clones take up 9.5% to 15% of the sample.

Recombination linked TRBV20-1 to TRBJ2-1; the central 11 bases match TRBD2. The sequencing sample was made of glioma tissue, nonneoplastic brain tissue, or PBMCs (not recorded which). The receptor's source is a human donor with low-grade glioma or glioblastoma, undergoing nonglioma brain surgery, or in good health (not recorded which). CDR3 sequence: CSAILAGDGGNEQFF. The DNA is TGCAGTGCAATACTAGCGGGAGACGGGGGCAATGAGCAGTTCTTC.